The next 26 T cell receptor beta chains were all read from a single sample in a study of T-cell reconstitution after alpha-beta-depleted transplantation in children. A TCRbeta library incorporating unique molecular identifiers was prepared. TCRdb re-called the PCR reads through MiXCR, storing one row per CDR3 protein. The sample carries hundreds of thousands of distinct CDR3 sequences, around 8% recorded once. The sample consisted of PBMCs, mostly from graft donor cells, taken 180 days after TCRalphabeta/CD19-depleted stem cell transplant. The receptors derive from a male patient between 5 and 17 years old who had a stem cell transplant for acute lymphoblastic leukemia, so the T cells may come from the graft donor.

There are many counts of this clonotype. The chain is built from TRBV20-1 and TRBJ2-7; 11 positions agree with TRBD2. The junction had 16 bases not matched to a gene; V was cut back by 0 bases and J by 6 bases. Germline loops: CDR1 DFQATT, CDR2 SNEGSKA (reference sequence). There are 18 residues in the CDR3. The CDR3 coding sequence is TGCAGTGCTAGAGATTTTGGGAAAATAGCGGGAGGGCCTCGCGAGCAGTACTTC. Protein product: CSARDFGKIAGGPREQYF.

The sample holds many counts of this clonotype. This rearrangement joins TRBV24-1 to TRBJ2-1; TRBD1 agrees at 7 bases. Looked up from germline, CDR1 is KGHDR and CDR2 is SFDVKD. The CDR3 is 13 amino acids. V was pared by 8 bases and J by 8 bases, with 8 bases of the junction left unmatched. The CDR3 region has the DNA TGTGCCACCATGGCGAAGGGGGCGTATGAGCAGTTCTTC. It yields the protein CATMAKGAYEQFF.

This clonotype was found many times. This sequence joins TRBV27 and TRBJ2-1; TRBD2 might be the D (7 bases). Between the trimmed V and J ends, which lost 3 bases and 10 bases, there was a span of 13 bases. CDR1 is MNHEY and CDR2 is SMNVEV in the germline V gene (reference sequence). The length of the CDR3 is 13 residues. CDR3 residues: CASSFTGGLEQFF. CDR3 bases: TGTGCCAGCAGTTTTACGGGGGGCCTAGAGCAGTTCTTC.

This clonotype was seen many times. CDR3 in DNA: TGCAGTGCACGACAGGGGGCGCATATGGAGCAGTACTTC. This codes for CSARQGAHMEQYF. The chain has TRBV20-1 and TRBJ2-7; 10 bases line up with TRBD1. The CDR3 is made up of 13 amino acids. J was trimmed by 7 bases and V by 6 bases; bases with no gene match: 9. Germline V gives CDR1 DFQATT, CDR2 SNEGSKA (reference sequence).

This clonotype has a count of ten or more. The V and J genes are TRBV20-1 and TRBJ1-5, with a possible D match to TRBD1 (5 bases). This CDR3 has 13 amino acids. The V and J ends lost 5 bases and 1 base respectively, with 9 bases between them. Germline V lookup: CDR1 DFQATT, CDR2 SNEGSKA (reference sequence). The CDR3 DNA sequence: TGCAGTGCTGACCGGGACAGCAATCAGCCCCAGCATTTT. This gives the protein CSADRDSNQPQHF.

This clonotype has a count of ten or more. The J gene is TRBJ2-4, the V gene TRBV7-2; the D is unclear. Germline assignment: CDR1 SGHTA and CDR2 FQGNSA. This CDR3 spans 15 amino acids. Trimming removed 1 base at V and 7 bases at J, with 14 bases between. CDR3 protein: CASSLGAPAGNIQYF. The CDR3 nucleotides read TGTGCCAGCAGCTTAGGGGCCCCGGCTGGGAACATTCAGTACTTC.

Many counts were recorded for this clonotype. The J gene is TRBJ1-5, the V gene TRBV6-5; D may be TRBD1 (5 bases). Deletions cut 8 bases from V and 3 bases from J, with 11 bases between. Germline assignment: CDR1 MNHEY and CDR2 SVGAGI. This CDR3 comprises 13 residues. The CDR3 loop reads CASGGSFNQPQHF. CDR3 nucleotides: TGTGCCAGCGGGGGTAGCTTCAATCAGCCCCAGCATTTT.

This clonotype has ten or more counts. The chain carries TRBV9 and TRBJ2-3; 12 nucleotides agree with TRBD2. This CDR3 contains 17 residues. V lost 4 bases to trimming and J lost 6 bases; unmatched junction nucleotides: 12. Germline V gives CDR1 SGDLS, CDR2 YYNGEE. The CDR3 reads CASSLRLAGAPADTQYF. The CDR3 DNA follows: TGTGCCAGCAGCCTCCGACTAGCGGGGGCTCCGGCGGATACGCAGTATTTT.

J is TRBJ2-7 and V is TRBV7-3; the D gene is possibly TRBD1 (5 bases). The V gene's germline CDR1 is SGHTA and CDR2 FQGTGA. The CDR3 has 12 amino acids. V was shortened by 5 bases and J by 7 bases, with 12 bases between the two germline ends. The CDR3 protein is CASSPGHGEQYF. The DNA of the CDR3 is TGTGCCAGCAGCCCAGGACACGGGGAGCAGTACTTC.

In the case of this clonotype: Being one base from a much bigger clone, this may be a read error. The chain has TRBV28 and TRBJ2-7; 8 bases are shared with TRBD1. The germline V gene encodes CDR1 MDHEN and CDR2 SYDVKM. CDR3 length: 15 residues. The CDR3 DNA reads TGTGCCAGCAGTTCCGGCGGGACAGGCTCCTACGAGCAGTGCTTC. It specifies CASSSGGTGSYEQCF.

This clonotype was observed at least ten times. The chain links TRBV7-6 to TRBJ2-1; 8 bases fit TRBD2. Germline values: CDR1 SGHVS, CDR2 FNYEAQ. Trimming at V came to 4 bases and at J to 6 bases, leaving 11 bases not matched to a gene. CDR3 length: 16 residues. CDR3 in amino acids: CASSSRGGLVGNEQFF. The CDR3 nucleotides read TGTGCCAGCAGCTCTCGGGGGGGCCTCGTAGGCAATGAGCAGTTCTTC.

This clonotype came up many times. The CDR3 loop is CASSPIRGQVGKLFF. The CDR3 nucleotides are TGTGCCAGCAGCCCTATCAGGGGGCAGGTGGGAAAACTGTTTTTT. The rearrangement links TRBV12-3 or TRBV12-4 to TRBJ1-4, with TRBD1 matching 8 bases. CDR3 length: 15 amino acids. The V gene end was trimmed by 6 bases and the J gene end by 10 bases; junction bases not matched to a gene: 13.

This clonotype occurred a few times. The chain has TRBV10-3 and TRBJ2-7; the match to TRBD1 covers 10 bases. The V and J ends lost 5 bases and 3 bases, in that order; junction bases with no gene match: 4. The CDR3 consists of 14 residues. Germline assignment: CDR1 ENHRY and CDR2 SYGVKD. The CDR3 sequence is CAISWDRGDYEQYF. The DNA for the CDR3 is TGTGCCATCAGTTGGGACAGGGGCGACTACGAGCAGTACTTC.

Many counts were recorded for this clonotype. The chain employs TRBV12-5 and TRBJ2-3, with D unresolved. V shed 5 bases and J shed 2 bases, with 17 bases lying between them. From germline, CDR1 is LGHNT and CDR2 FRNRAP. The CDR3 is 16 residues long. CDR3 nucleotide sequence: TGTGCTAGTGGTCCATGGACCCTAGAGGCCACAGATACGCAGTATTTT. It translates to CASGPWTLEATDTQYF. Full variable domain (rest looked up from reference TRBV12-5 and TRBJ2-3): DARVTQTPRHKVTEMGQEVTMRCQPILGHNTVFWYRQTMMQGLELLAYFRNRAPLDDSGMPKDRFSAEMPDATLATLKIQPSEPRDSAVYFCASGPWTLEATDTQYFGPGTRLTVL.

This clonotype was seen repeatedly, ten times or more. V usage is TRBV4-1 and J usage is TRBJ2-7; D unresolved. The CDR3 runs to 16 residues. Trimming took 0 bases from V and 0 from J, leaving 12 bases between them. Germline V CDR1 and CDR2: MGHRA, YSYEKL. CDR3 region: CASSQDGDMRSYEQYF. Here the CDR3 DNA reads TGCGCCAGCAGCCAAGATGGGGATATGCGCTCCTACGAGCAGTACTTC.

This clonotype has at least ten counts. This rearrangement joins TRBV20-1 to TRBJ2-5, with no clear D. CDR1 is DFQATT and CDR2 is SNEGSKA in the germline V gene (reference sequence). The ends were cut back, 6 bases at V and 2 bases at J, with 16 bases in the middle. The CDR3 extends over 14 amino acids. As DNA, the CDR3 is TGCAGTGCCAGGTTCCGAGGTCCTCAAGAGACCCAGTACTTC. Its protein product is CSARFRGPQETQYF.

A remark on this clonotype: A much larger clone differs from this one at a single base, so this may be a read error. V usage is TRBV20-1 and J usage is TRBJ1-2; D gene uncertain. Germline loops: CDR1 DFQATT, CDR2 SNEGSKA (reference sequence). The length of the CDR3 is 15 residues. The CDR3 region has the DNA TGCTGTGCTAGAGTCGCGGCGAGGGTAAAATTCGGCTACACCTTC. This codes for CCARVAARVKFGYTF.

The chain recombines TRBV19 with TRBJ2-2, with 7 bases matching TRBD1. Germline V gives CDR1 LNHDA, CDR2 SQIVND (reference sequence). Trimming cost V 2 bases and J 6 bases; bases outside gene matches: 6. The CDR3 has 15 residues. CDR3 loop: CASSIQGVISGELFF. CDR3 sequence (DNA): TGTGCCAGTAGTATACAGGGGGTGATTTCCGGGGAGCTGTTTTTT.

This clonotype was counted ten times or more. The chain employs TRBV4-3 and TRBJ2-2, with D perhaps matching TRBD1 or TRBD2 (5 bases each). V gave up 4 bases and J gave up 6 bases, with 9 bases separating them. Germline V CDR1 and CDR2: LGHNA, YSLEER. CDR3 length: 13 residues. The CDR3 sequence is CASSLGVSGELFF. For the CDR3, the DNA is TGCGCCAGCAGCCTGGGGGTCTCCGGGGAGCTGTTTTTT.

This clonotype was counted many times. The rearrangement joins TRBV4-3 to TRBJ1-6; D remains ambiguous. Germline CDR1 is LGHNA and CDR2 is YSLEER. The CDR3 loop spans 15 amino acids. Trimming shortened V by 0 bases and J by 7 bases, and 10 bases separated the two germline ends. Written as DNA, the CDR3 is TGCGCCAGCAGCCAAGAAGGGCTGACAAATTCACCCCTCCACTTT. This sequence encodes CASSQEGLTNSPLHF.

The sample holds a few counts of this clonotype. CDR3 bases: TGTGCCAGCAGCTTAGTAGGGACTAGCGGGACGTATGAGCAGTTCTTC. Protein sequence: CASSLVGTSGTYEQFF. V usage is TRBV11-3 and J usage is TRBJ2-1; 13 bases align to TRBD2. Germline CDR1 reads SGHNT; CDR2 reads YENEEA. Trimming removed 1 base from V and 8 bases from J; junction bases left unmatched: 5. The length of the CDR3 is 16 residues.

This clonotype has a count of ten or more. This chain links TRBV28 with TRBJ2-7; TRBD2 matches 9 bases. This CDR3 is built from 17 residues. Germline values: CDR1 MDHEN, CDR2 SYDVKM. Trimming removed 2 bases from V and 3 bases from J; junction bases left unmatched: 11. The CDR3 here is CASSLSLSRREGYEQYF. The CDR3 bases are TGTGCCAGCAGTTTAAGCCTCTCGCGGCGGGAGGGCTACGAGCAGTACTTC.

This clonotype came up many times. This chain joins TRBV18 and TRBJ2-3, with TRBD1 matching over 9 bases. Germline loops: CDR1 KGHSH, CDR2 LQKENI. The trim removed 3 bases at V and 2 bases at J, leaving 3 bases unmatched. This CDR3 spans 15 amino acids. The DNA for the CDR3 is TGTGCCAGCTCACCGTACAGGGGGCCCACAGATACGCAGTATTTT. This sequence encodes CASSPYRGPTDTQYF.

There are many counts of this clonotype. V gene TRBV5-1 combines with J gene TRBJ1-1; D gene uncertain. Germline V gene lookup returns CDR1 SGHRS and CDR2 YFSETQ. Between the trimmed V and J ends, which lost 0 bases and 13 bases, there was a span of 16 bases. The CDR3 is made up of 13 amino acids. The CDR3 DNA reads TGCGCCAGCAGCTTGGATGGGTCCCTCGTCGGTTTCTTT. Its protein product is CASSLDGSLVGFF.

This clonotype has ten or more counts. The chain is built from TRBV20-1 and TRBJ2-6; TRBD2 matches at 8 bases. CDR3 size: 16 residues. V shed 0 bases, J shed 3 bases, and the junction held 4 bases outside the gene matches. Germline CDR1 and CDR2: DFQATT and SNEGSKA (reference sequence). In DNA, the CDR3 is TGCAGTGCTAGAGACCCGCGGGAGGATGGGGCCAACGTCCTGACTTTC. Translation gives CSARDPREDGANVLTF.

Many counts were recorded for this clonotype. The rearrangement links TRBV7-9 to TRBJ1-6; no clear D. V gave up 5 bases and J gave up 7 bases, with 9 bases separating them. The CDR3 has 13 residues. Germline V gives CDR1 SEHNR, CDR2 FQNEAQ (reference sequence). The CDR3 loop is CASSLVRNSPLHF. In DNA form, the CDR3 reads TGTGCCAGCAGCCTTGTACGGAATTCACCCCTCCACTTT. Together with reference TRBV7-9 and TRBJ1-6, the CDR3 gives the full variable domain: DTGVSQNPRHKITKRGQNVTFRCDPISEHNRLYWYRQTLGQGPEFLTYFQNEAQLEKSRLLSDRFSAERPKGSFSTLEIQRTEQGDSAMYLCASSLVRNSPLHFGNGTRLTVT.